Only a few counts were recorded for the clone carrying this T cell receptor beta chain. The antigen remains undetermined. This CDR3 has 14 amino acids. Germline V CDR1 and CDR2: SEHNR, FQNEAQ (reference sequence). V was shortened by 4 bases and J by 4 bases, with 13 bases between the two germline ends. This sample stems from a study of T cells after yellow fever vaccination. Turning to the study itself: Preparation of the low-cell-number fractions used SMART-Seq v4 Ultra Low Input. Study observations and caveats: A weaker but faster secondary response was observed, peaking on day 5 versus 15. The appearance of a small share of clonotypes in both CD4 and CD8 compartments was observed.

5'RACE template switching produced TCR cDNA carrying a universal primer site and UMIs. MiXCR, applied by TCRdb to the 5' RACE reads, yields one record per CDR3 protein. Altogether about 170,000 distinct CDR3 sequences are present, about 10% being singletons, with the ten largest covering about 38%. This TCR came from a young man who received the YFV17D yellow fever vaccine. The V gene is TRBV7-9, the J gene TRBJ1-2, with D hard to call. This specimen consisted of CD8+ T cells sorted from PBMCs, obtained 15 days after the yellow fever booster vaccination. CDR3 amino acids: CASSSALGFYGYTF. DNA of the CDR3: TGTGCCAGCAGCTCGGCCCTCGGGTTCTATGGCTACACCTTC.